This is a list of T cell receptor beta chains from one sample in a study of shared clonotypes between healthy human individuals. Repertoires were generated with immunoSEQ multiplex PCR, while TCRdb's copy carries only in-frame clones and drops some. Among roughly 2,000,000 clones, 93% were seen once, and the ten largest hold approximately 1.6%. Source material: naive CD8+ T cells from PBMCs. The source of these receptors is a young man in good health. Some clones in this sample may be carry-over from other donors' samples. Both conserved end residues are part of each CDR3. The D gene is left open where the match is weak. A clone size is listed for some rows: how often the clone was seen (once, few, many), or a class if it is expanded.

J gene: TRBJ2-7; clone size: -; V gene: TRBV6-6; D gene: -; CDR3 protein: CASSYSELWGDEQYF; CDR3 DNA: TGTGCCAGCAGTTACTCCGAACTTTGGGGGGACGAGCAGTACTTC
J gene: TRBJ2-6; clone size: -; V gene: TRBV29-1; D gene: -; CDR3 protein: CSVEGGTGANVLTF; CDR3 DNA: TGCAGCGTTGAAGGCGGGACGGGGGCCAACGTCCTGACTTTC
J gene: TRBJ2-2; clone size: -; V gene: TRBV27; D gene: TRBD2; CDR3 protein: CASSLSGGGYTGELFF; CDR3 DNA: TGTGCCAGCAGTTTAAGCGGCGGGGGGTACACCGGGGAGCTGTTTTTT
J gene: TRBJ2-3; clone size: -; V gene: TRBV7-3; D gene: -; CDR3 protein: CATAARPGKGDTQYF; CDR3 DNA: TGTGCCACAGCAGCTCGGCCGGGAAAGGGAGATACGCAGTATTTT
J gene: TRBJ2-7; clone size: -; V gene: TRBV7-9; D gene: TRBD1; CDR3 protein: CASSLAMTGSYEQYF; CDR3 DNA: TGTGCCAGCAGCTTAGCGATGACAGGGTCCTACGAGCAGTACTTC
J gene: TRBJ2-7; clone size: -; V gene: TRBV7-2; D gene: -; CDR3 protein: CASSVRTGSLYEQYF; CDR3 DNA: TGTGCCAGCAGCGTAAGAACAGGGTCCCTCTACGAGCAGTACTTC
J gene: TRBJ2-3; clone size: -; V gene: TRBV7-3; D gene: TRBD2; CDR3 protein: CASSAYAGGADTQYF; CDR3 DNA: TGTGCCAGCAGCGCCTATGCGGGAGGGGCAGATACGCAGTATTTT
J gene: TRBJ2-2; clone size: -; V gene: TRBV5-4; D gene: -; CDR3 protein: CASSLGHGVTGELFF; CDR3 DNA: TGTGCCAGCAGCTTAGGCCACGGGGTCACCGGGGAGCTGTTTTTT
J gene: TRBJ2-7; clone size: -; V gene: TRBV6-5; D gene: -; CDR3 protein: CASSYGAAHEQYF; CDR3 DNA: TGTGCCAGCAGTTACGGGGCTGCGCACGAGCAGTACTTC
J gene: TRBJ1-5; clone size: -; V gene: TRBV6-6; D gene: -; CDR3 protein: CASSYGAGNQPQHF; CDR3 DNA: TGTGCCAGCAGTTACGGGGCGGGCAATCAGCCCCAGCATTTT
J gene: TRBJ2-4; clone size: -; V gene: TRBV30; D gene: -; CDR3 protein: CAWSVLENIQYF; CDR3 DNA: TGTGCCTGGAGTGTACTAGAAAACATTCAGTACTTC
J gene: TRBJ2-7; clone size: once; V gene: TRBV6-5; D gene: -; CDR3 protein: CASRPGQTYEQYF; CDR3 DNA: TGTGCCAGCAGGCCGGGACAAACCTACGAGCAGTACTTC
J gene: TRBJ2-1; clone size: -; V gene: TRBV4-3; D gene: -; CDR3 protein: CASSQDLAPEQFF; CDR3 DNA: TGCGCCAGCAGCCAAGATTTGGCCCCTGAGCAGTTCTTC
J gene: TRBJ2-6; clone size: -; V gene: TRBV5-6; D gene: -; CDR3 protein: CASSPPGPSGANVLTF; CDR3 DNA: TGTGCCAGCAGTCCCCCGGGGCCCTCTGGGGCCAACGTCCTGACTTTC
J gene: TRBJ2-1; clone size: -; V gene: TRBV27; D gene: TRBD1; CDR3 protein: CASSLWTGGYNEQFF; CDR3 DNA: TGTGCCAGCAGTTTATGGACAGGGGGCTACAATGAGCAGTTCTTC
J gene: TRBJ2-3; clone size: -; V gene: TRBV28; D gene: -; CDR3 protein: CASSLSGRTTDTQYF; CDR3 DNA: TGTGCCAGCAGTTTATCGGGACGGACCACAGATACGCAGTATTTT
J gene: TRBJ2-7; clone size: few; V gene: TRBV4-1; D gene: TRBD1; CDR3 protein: CASSPRDRVSYEQYF; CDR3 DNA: TGCGCCAGCAGCCCCCGGGACAGGGTGTCCTACGAGCAGTACTTC
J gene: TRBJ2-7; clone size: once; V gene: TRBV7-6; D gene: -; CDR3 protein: CASSLGREQYF; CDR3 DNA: TGTGCCAGCAGCTTAGGCAGGGAGCAGTACTTC
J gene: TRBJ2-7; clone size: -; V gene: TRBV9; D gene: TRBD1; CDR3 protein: CASEGASYEQYF; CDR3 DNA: TGTGCCAGCGAGGGGGCGTCCTACGAGCAGTACTTC
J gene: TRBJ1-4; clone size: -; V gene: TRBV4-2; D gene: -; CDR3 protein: CASSQDLGWTANEKLFF; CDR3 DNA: TGTGCCAGCAGCCAAGATTTAGGGTGGACAGCGAATGAAAAACTGTTTTTT
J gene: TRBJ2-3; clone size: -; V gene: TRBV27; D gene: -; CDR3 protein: CASSIGSPADTQYF; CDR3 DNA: TGTGCCAGCAGTATCGGGAGCCCCGCAGATACGCAGTATTTT
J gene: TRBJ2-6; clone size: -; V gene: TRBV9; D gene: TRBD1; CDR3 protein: CASSSTLLGTGSSRVLTF; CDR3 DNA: TGTGCCAGCAGCTCCACCTTACTCGGGACAGGTTCGTCCAGAGTCCTGACTTTC
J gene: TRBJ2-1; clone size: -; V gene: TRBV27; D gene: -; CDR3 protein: CASSPRLEYNEQFF; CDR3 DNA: TGTGCCAGCAGTCCTCGACTCGAATACAATGAGCAGTTCTTC
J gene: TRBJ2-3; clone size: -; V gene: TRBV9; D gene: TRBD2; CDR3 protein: CASSVTSGTGGRTDTQYF; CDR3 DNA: TGTGCCAGCAGCGTAACTAGCGGGACGGGAGGGCGCACAGATACGCAGTATTTT
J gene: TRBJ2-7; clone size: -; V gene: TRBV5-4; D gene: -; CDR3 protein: CASSLQGISYEQYF; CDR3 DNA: TGTGCCAGCAGCTTACAGGGAATCTCCTACGAGCAGTACTTC
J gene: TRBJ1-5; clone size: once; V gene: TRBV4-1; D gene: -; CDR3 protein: CASSQEGDWGDSNQPQHF; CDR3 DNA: TGCGCCAGCAGCCAAGAAGGGGACTGGGGGGATAGCAATCAGCCCCAGCATTTT
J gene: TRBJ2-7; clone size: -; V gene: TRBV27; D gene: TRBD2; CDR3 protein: CASSWTGTSSEQYF; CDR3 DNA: TGTGCCAGCAGTTGGACCGGGACTAGCAGCGAGCAGTACTTC
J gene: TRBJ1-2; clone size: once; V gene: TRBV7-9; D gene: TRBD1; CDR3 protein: CASRSPGTVNYGYTF; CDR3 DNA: TGTGCCAGCAGAAGTCCCGGGACAGTGAACTATGGCTACACCTTC
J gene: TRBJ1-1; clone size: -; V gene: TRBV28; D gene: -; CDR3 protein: CASSPYNRAEAFF; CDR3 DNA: TGTGCCAGCAGCCCCTATAACAGGGCTGAAGCTTTCTTT
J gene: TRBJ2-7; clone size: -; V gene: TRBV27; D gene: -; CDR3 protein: CASSQGPGYEQYF; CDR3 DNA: TGTGCCAGCAGTCAAGGACCCGGCTACGAGCAGTACTTC
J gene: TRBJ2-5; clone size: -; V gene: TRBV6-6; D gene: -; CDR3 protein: CASSFTRQETQYF; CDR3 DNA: TGTGCCAGCAGTTTTACACGGCAGGAGACCCAGTACTTC
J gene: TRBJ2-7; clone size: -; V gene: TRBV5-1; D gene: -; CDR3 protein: CASSAGTGPYEQYF; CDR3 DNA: TGCGCCAGCAGCGCCGGGACGGGACCCTACGAGCAGTACTTC
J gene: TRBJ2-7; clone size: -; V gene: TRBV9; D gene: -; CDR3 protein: CASSPSIAFEQYF; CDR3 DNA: TGTGCCAGCAGCCCCTCCATTGCGTTCGAGCAGTACTTC
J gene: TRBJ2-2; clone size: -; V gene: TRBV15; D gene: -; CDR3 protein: CATSRRGLSNTGELFF; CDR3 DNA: TGTGCCACCAGCAGACGAGGACTATCCAACACCGGGGAGCTGTTTTTT
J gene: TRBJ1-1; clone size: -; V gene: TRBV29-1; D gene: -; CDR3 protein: CSVEGRGTEAFF; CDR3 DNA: TGCAGCGTTGAAGGCCGGGGGACTGAAGCTTTCTTT
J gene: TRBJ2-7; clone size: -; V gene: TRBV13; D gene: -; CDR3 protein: CASSRDGGYEQYF; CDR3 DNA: TGTGCCAGCAGCCGGGACGGGGGCTACGAGCAGTACTTC
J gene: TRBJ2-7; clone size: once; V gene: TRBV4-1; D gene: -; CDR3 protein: CASSQDRPSYEQYF; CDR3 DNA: TGCGCCAGCAGCCAAGATAGACCCTCCTACGAGCAGTACTTC
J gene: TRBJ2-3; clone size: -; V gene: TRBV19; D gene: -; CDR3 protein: CASSPGASPSTDTQYF; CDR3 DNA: TGTGCCAGTAGTCCCGGGGCGAGCCCTAGCACAGATACGCAGTATTTT
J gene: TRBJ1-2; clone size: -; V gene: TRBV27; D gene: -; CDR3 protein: CASSLSSVYGYTF; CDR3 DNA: TGTGCCAGCAGTTTGAGCTCGGTCTATGGCTACACCTTC
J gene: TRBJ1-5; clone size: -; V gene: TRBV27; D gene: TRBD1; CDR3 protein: CASSSRDREFGPQHF; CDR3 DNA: TGTGCCAGCAGTTCCCGGGACAGGGAATTTGGGCCCCAGCATTTT
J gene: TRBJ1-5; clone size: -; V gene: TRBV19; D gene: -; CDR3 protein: CASSPYASEPQHF; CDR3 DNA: TGTGCCAGTAGTCCTTACGCCTCCGAGCCCCAGCATTTT
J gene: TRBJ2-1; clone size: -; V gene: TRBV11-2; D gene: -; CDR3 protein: CASSPITAGWNNEQFF; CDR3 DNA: TGTGCCAGCAGCCCAATAACGGCAGGGTGGAACAATGAGCAGTTCTTC
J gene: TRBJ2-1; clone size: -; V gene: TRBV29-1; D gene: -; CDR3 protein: CSVCRMSGHNEQFF; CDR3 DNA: TGCAGCGTTTGCCGGATGAGCGGCCACAATGAGCAGTTCTTC
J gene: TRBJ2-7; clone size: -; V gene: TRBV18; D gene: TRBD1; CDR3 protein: CASSPSPGQDTYEQYF; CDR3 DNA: TGTGCCAGCTCACCATCTCCGGGACAGGATACCTACGAGCAGTACTTC
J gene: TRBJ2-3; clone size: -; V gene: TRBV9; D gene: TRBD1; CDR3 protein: CASSATGRATDTQYF; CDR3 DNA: TGTGCCAGCAGCGCGACAGGGCGAGCAACAGATACGCAGTATTTT
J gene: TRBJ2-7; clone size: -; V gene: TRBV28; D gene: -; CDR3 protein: CASSLSPSSYEQYF; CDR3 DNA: TGTGCCAGCAGTTTAAGTCCCTCCTCCTACGAGCAGTACTTC
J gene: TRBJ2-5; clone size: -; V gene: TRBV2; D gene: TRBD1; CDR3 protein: CASSVYRGLQETQYF; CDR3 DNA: TGTGCCAGCAGTGTTTACAGGGGGCTTCAAGAGACCCAGTACTTC
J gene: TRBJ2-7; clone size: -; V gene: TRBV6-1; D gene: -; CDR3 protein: CASSEGDPYF; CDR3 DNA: TGTGCCAGCAGTGAAGGGGACCCGTACTTC
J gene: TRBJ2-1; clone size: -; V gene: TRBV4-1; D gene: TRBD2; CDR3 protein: CASSQVGPRGRAVNEQFF; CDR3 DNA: TGCGCCAGCAGCCAAGTCGGTCCTCGCGGGAGGGCCGTCAATGAGCAGTTCTTC
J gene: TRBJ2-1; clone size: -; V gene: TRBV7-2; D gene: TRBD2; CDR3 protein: CASSLGPRGRVSSEQFF; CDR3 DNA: TGTGCCAGCAGCTTAGGACCCCGCGGGAGGGTGAGTAGCGAGCAGTTCTTC
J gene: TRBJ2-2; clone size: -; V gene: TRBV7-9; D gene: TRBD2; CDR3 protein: CASSSTSGRDNGELFF; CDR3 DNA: TGTGCCAGCAGCTCGACTAGCGGGAGAGATAACGGGGAGCTGTTTTTT
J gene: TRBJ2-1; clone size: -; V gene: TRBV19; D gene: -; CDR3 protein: CASSMGAVVYNEQFF; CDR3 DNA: TGTGCCAGTAGTATGGGGGCGGTTGTCTACAATGAGCAGTTCTTC